This paragraph covers one TCR beta chain sequence. The antigen this receptor binds is unknown. The sample holds no much larger clone one base away, and base qualities are not on file. These data come from a study of blood T cells in healthy people across ages (dated by TCRdb to the mid-2010s). Describing the broader study: Template switching captured roughly one uniquely barcoded TCR beta cDNA molecule per two T cells in model experiments. Age-related changes in TCR beta repertoire diversity were measured in the study by deep sequencing normalized with unique cDNA molecular identifiers. Donors were grouped into four age groups: young (average approximately 16 years), middle-aged (approximately 41), aged (62) and long-lived (approximately 82). To avoid experimental bias, donors of different ages were randomly spread across the sequencing lanes. Using the same blood draw, the study looked at two additional independent replicas of 1 million unique cDNA reads for two donors, one aged 18 to 30 and the other aged 80 or older. Results the study describes overall, beyond this receptor: Because the CMV infection status of the donors was unknown, age-related changes in expanded clonotypes may potentially have been confounded. Since profiling was done on bulk unsorted PBMCs, naive and antigen-experienced compartments could not be conclusively compared. Observed TCR beta diversity per million T cells fell roughly linearly with age, and a significant reduction was already apparent by age approximately 41. Observed TCR beta diversity correlated strongly with the percentage of naive T cells measured by flow cytometry. The long-lived group showed more naive CD4+ T cells, fewer expanded clones and increased TCR diversity than the aged group, suggesting age selection. Estimates of total diversity based on one million sequenced T cells were considered lower bounds and underestimates.

The CDR3 holds 15 amino acids from the cysteine to the phenylalanine. The retained sequence is limited to the CDR3, 45 bases, with the frame set at the first base. Taken from the germline V gene, the CDR1 and CDR2 loops are SGHRS and YFSETQ. Trimmed from V: 3 bases; trimmed from J: 2 bases; junction bases lacking a gene match: 3. Receptors were amplified or captured by 5' RACE. Sequencing was performed on an Illumina HiSeq 2500. The second PCR ran for roughly 7 to 12 cycles and used a J-beta primer mix along with a sample-barcoded 5' primer. Each TCR beta cDNA molecule received a unique molecular identifier from a template-switch 5' adaptor carrying 12 random nucleotides. At least 2.5 million CDR3-containing paired-end reads were obtained from each sample. First-strand cDNA synthesis was performed from all RNA using the Mint cDNA synthesis kit, with priming by a TRBC-specific oligonucleotide. All cDNA was treated with uracil-DNA glycosylase and then went through a first 18-cycle PCR with the universal primers M1SS and BC2_uni_R. Processing in the source paper ran as follows. For normalization, 1 million high-quality reads were randomly selected from each sample, with every read carrying a distinct molecular identifier. Reads sharing molecular identifiers were discarded rather than binned into consensus sequences. MiTCR, set to a Q25 quality threshold and the strictest error-elimination algorithm, was used for CDR3 identification, clonotype clustering and error correction. A nonparametric unseen species model with Euler transformation was used to estimate lower-bound total TCR beta diversity. The public reads were quality trimmed at Q25 with fastp and then assembled into clones with MiXCR by TCRdb, keeping productive beta chains. Each entry is one CDR3 protein sequence, shown with its most common DNA and genes. V and J calls and clone size were set by TCRdb, not the authors. Across this sample there are 710,000 or so distinct CDR3 sequences, with about a fifth seen only once. Less than 25% of the sample belongs to the ten largest clones.

Donors were 39 systemically healthy Caucasian individuals from Russia aged roughly 6 to 95 years. Ten milliliters of peripheral blood were drawn from each donor into EDTA-treated Vacutainer tubes. PBMCs were isolated by Ficoll-Paque density-gradient centrifugation, with at least 7 million obtained per sample. Total RNA, at least 6 micrograms per sample, was extracted from PBMCs with Trizol reagent. For every donor, flow cytometry on a PBMC aliquot measured the percentage of naive CD45RAhigh/CD27high T cells. The receptor chain draws on TRBV5-1 and TRBJ2-5, with 11 central nucleotides matching TRBD2. This clonotype originated in a man between 65 and 85 years old in good health. The sequenced sample consisted of blood. The bases read TGCGCCAGCAGCTCGACTAGCGGGAAGCAAGAGACCCAGTACTTC. Its protein reads: CASSSTSGKQETQYF.